The rows below give T cell receptor beta chains drawn from one sample of a study of CD8 T cells in ankylosing spondylitis. TCRdb passed the 5' RACE reads through MiXCR, listing each CDR3 protein once. The data show hundreds of thousands of distinct CDR3 sequences, with 25% to 30% seen just once and 0.75% to 0.9% held by the top ten. Sequencing input: blood, either unsorted or a sorted T cell fraction (not recorded which). The source of these receptors is a male donor with ankylosing spondylitis. Both conserved end residues are trimmed from each CDR3. Size is stated for part of the rows, as once, few or many counts, or as a class when the clone is expanded.

TRBV5-1	TRBJ1-1	NA	ASSLETGRSTEAF
TRBV12-3/TRBV12-4	TRBJ2-7	NA	ASSLGQGVSYEQY
TRBV20-1	TRBJ2-1	NA	SARVPAGGYNEQF
TRBV7-2	TRBJ1-5	many	ASSLALGGTNQPQH
TRBV24-1	TRBJ2-1	few	ATSVSGASSYNEQF
TRBV20-1	TRBJ2-1	few	SAPFGYEQF
TRBV12-3/TRBV12-4	TRBJ1-2	NA	ASSSPTPGANYGYT
TRBV2	TRBJ2-5	few	ASSEVGYWETQY
TRBV5-1	TRBJ1-1	NA	ASSAGQGGEAF
TRBV20-1	TRBJ2-3	NA	SALASGRATDTQY
TRBV10-1	TRBJ1-1	few	ASSDPGLANTEAF
TRBV20-1	TRBJ2-7	few	SARGSGSWYEQY
TRBV5-1	TRBJ1-1	NA	ASSSTADTEAF
TRBV5-1	TRBJ2-3	NA	ASSGGHGLSTDTQY
TRBV20-1	TRBJ2-3	NA	SARGGTGTDTQY
TRBV20-1	TRBJ1-4	NA	SAGYEKLF
TRBV12-3/TRBV12-4	TRBJ2-1	NA	ASSKLTSGRVNEQF
TRBV12-3/TRBV12-4	TRBJ2-1	NA	ASNSGTGEF
TRBV10-3	TRBJ2-1	few	AISERESSYNEQF
TRBV5-1	TRBJ2-3	NA	ASSSGLAGAGTDTQY
TRBV20-1	TRBJ2-1	few	SAGGYNEQF
TRBV7-2	TRBJ1-3	NA	ASSFRRRNTIY
TRBV6-1	TRBJ2-1	NA	ASSLGGLSAYNEQF
TRBV6-1	TRBJ2-5	NA	ASTLMGLEETQY
TRBV11-2	TRBJ2-5	few	ASKQGLVGETQY
TRBV7-6	TRBJ1-3	NA	ASSLAPLSGNTIY
TRBV6-1	TRBJ2-2	NA	ASRALGGVSGGELF
TRBV6-2/TRBV6-3	TRBJ2-3	NA	ASSTRQALPDTQY
TRBV20-1	TRBJ2-4	many	SAPTSGSIQNIQY
TRBV20-1	TRBJ1-4	NA	SARAPDRDDFNEKLF
TRBV5-1	TRBJ2-5	many	ASSFASQETQY
TRBV18	TRBJ2-3	NA	ASSPSGTGETQY
TRBV7-2	TRBJ2-5	many	ASSLTGTKSGETQY
TRBV29-1	TRBJ1-1	NA	SVILTLGTEAF
TRBV6-5	TRBJ2-5	NA	ASSYGPTTSETQY
TRBV27	TRBJ1-1	NA	ASSPRTGVYEAF
TRBV11-2	TRBJ2-3	few	ASSSRLVTDTQY
TRBV7-2	TRBJ2-1	NA	ASSQGTSGRVLQF
TRBV7-2	TRBJ1-5	few	ASSLEPGNQPQH
TRBV10-3	TRBJ2-3	NA	ATTSGRVDTQY
TRBV5-8	TRBJ1-5	few	ASSISGTGNQPQH
TRBV10-3	TRBJ2-3	NA	AIRPGLETDTQY
TRBV5-1	TRBJ2-7	few	ASTSSGFSYEQY
TRBV7-6	TRBJ2-7	few	ASSLRDSNWDEQY
TRBV20-1	TRBJ2-1	once	SAPSWLAGAWEQF
TRBV24-1	TRBJ1-1	NA	ATSDPGTGDGAF
TRBV29-1	TRBJ2-3	NA	SVPPDRLLTDTQY